Presented here are 25 T cell receptor beta chains from one specimen sequenced in a study of identical twins. TCRdb fed the 5' RACE reads into MiXCR, producing one record per CDR3 protein. Counted here are 1.5 million or so distinct CDR3 sequences, about 32% occurring once; the ten biggest clones make up about 0.27%. Sequencing input: cord blood. These receptors originate from a newborn girl in good health.

The rearrangement uses TRBV5-5 and TRBJ1-6; D gene unclear. The CDR3 has 14 amino acids. Trimming took off 9 bases at V and 8 bases at J, with 18 bases between the two ends. Germline CDR1 reads SGHKS; CDR2 reads YYEKEE (reference sequence). The CDR3, as DNA: TGTGCCACGGGGTTGGGCCGATTCTATTCACCCCTCCACTTT. Translated: CATGLGRFYSPLHF.

The genes are TRBV2 and TRBJ2-7; the match to TRBD2 covers 12 bases. CDR3 length equals 16 residues. Per the germline V gene, CDR1 is SNHLY and CDR2 is FYNNEI. V dropped 4 bases and J dropped 7; count of bases not matched to a gene: 11. The CDR3 nucleotides are TGTGCCAGCAGTGGTGCTAGCGGGAGGGCCTACAATGAGCAGTACTTC. Its protein product is CASSGASGRAYNEQYF.

The rearrangement links TRBV4-1 to TRBJ2-1, with 9 bases matching TRBD2. The CDR3 consists of 17 residues. Germline V gene lookup returns CDR1 MGHRA and CDR2 YSYEKL. Losses at the gene ends were 0 bases for V and 6 bases for J; bases not matched to a gene: 9. CDR3 DNA: TGCGCCAGCAGCCAAGATCCGGCGGGAGGGCATTGCAATGAGCAGTTCTTC. This sequence encodes CASSQDPAGGHCNEQFF.

This clonotype has a handful of counts. CDR3 coding DNA: TGTGCCAGCAGTTTAAAAGCGGGGCTGTACAATGAGCAGTTCTTC. It translates to CASSLKAGLYNEQFF. The chain employs TRBV27 and TRBJ2-1; 7 nucleotides agree with TRBD2. V shed 2 bases and J 4 bases; nucleotides not matched to a gene: 5. Germline CDR1 is MNHEY and CDR2 is SMNVEV (reference sequence). The CDR3 is 15 amino acids.

This clonotype was counted between two and nine times. V usage is TRBV20-1 and J usage is TRBJ1-5; D is ambiguous. Germline V lookup: CDR1 DFQATT, CDR2 SNEGSKA (reference sequence). V lost 5 bases, J lost 4 bases, and 15 bases lay in between. This CDR3 has 14 amino acids. The CDR3, as DNA: TGCAGTGCTCTGCCGGGCCCTATTAATCAGCCCCAGCATTTT. Protein: CSALPGPINQPQHF.

This clonotype appeared a single time. The genes are TRBV6-1 and TRBJ2-5; 8 bases match TRBD2. The V segment lost 7 bases and the J segment 11 bases; nucleotides outside the gene matches: 15. The CDR3 sequence is 14 residues long. Germline CDR1 is MNHNS and CDR2 is SASEGT. The CDR3 DNA reads TGTGCCAGCATCCCAGCGGGGGCTTTTGATGAGCAGTACTTC. This encodes CASIPAGAFDEQYF.

V usage is TRBV28 and J usage is TRBJ1-5; the D gene is possibly TRBD1 (5 bases). Germline V lookup: CDR1 MDHEN, CDR2 SYDVKM. V shed 1 base and J shed 0 bases, with 16 bases lying between them. The CDR3 is made up of 18 amino acids. CDR3 in amino acids: CASSLSGPNRYSNQPQHF. The CDR3 nucleotides are TGTGCCAGCAGTTTATCGGGGCCGAATCGTTATAGCAATCAGCCCCAGCATTTT.

This clonotype was observed a few times. CDR3 sequence (DNA): TGTGCCATCAGTGAGTCGCGACAGAGCTCCTATAATTCACCCCTCCACTTT. Translating gives CAISESRQSSYNSPLHF. The chain is built from TRBV10-3 and TRBJ1-6, with a possible D match to TRBD1 (5 bases). CDR3 length: 17 amino acids. Germline lookup yields CDR1 ENHRY and CDR2 SYGVKD. V dropped 0 bases and J dropped 0 bases, with 9 bases sitting between them.

This rearrangement joins TRBV3-1 to TRBJ2-3; no reliable D call. The CDR3 loop spans 15 amino acids. Germline assignment: CDR1 LGHDT and CDR2 YNNKEL (reference sequence). Trimming cost V 0 bases and J 5 bases, with 12 bases left between them. The CDR3 is CASSQDVAPRDTQYF. The CDR3 DNA follows: TGTGCCAGCAGCCAAGACGTCGCCCCCCGAGATACGCAGTATTTT.

The rearrangement links TRBV20-1 to TRBJ2-1, with 11 bases lining up with TRBD2. The germline V gene encodes CDR1 DFQATT and CDR2 SNEGSKA (reference sequence). Unmatched junction bases numbered 6, after V lost 6 bases and J lost 5 bases. This CDR3 comprises 14 residues. The CDR3 DNA sequence: TGCAGTGCCCCGACTAGCGGGATCGACAATGAGCAGTTCTTC. Encoded protein: CSAPTSGIDNEQFF.

This clonotype was seen only a few times. The chain employs TRBV7-8 and TRBJ2-3; D possibly corresponds to TRBD2 (5 bases). The germline V gene encodes CDR1 SGHVS and CDR2 FQNEAQ. Trimming stripped 5 bases from V and 2 bases from J, with 23 bases between. This CDR3 region has 18 residues. This chain's CDR3 is CASSKIPRTGLATDTQYF. As DNA, the CDR3 is TGTGCCAGCAGCAAAATACCAAGGACTGGATTAGCCACAGATACGCAGTATTTT.

This clonotype was seen at least ten times. This rearrangement joins TRBV9 to TRBJ1-5; TRBD1 might be the D (6 bases). Deletions cut 3 bases from V and 1 base from J, with 8 bases between. Germline values: CDR1 SGDLS, CDR2 YYNGEE. This CDR3 spans 14 amino acids. Written as DNA, the CDR3 is TGTGCCAGCAGCGCAGGGACAAGCAATCAGCCCCAGCATTTT. It codes for CASSAGTSNQPQHF.

There are a few counts of this clonotype. The V call is TRBV7-2, the J call TRBJ1-5; D is perhaps TRBD1 (5 bases). V lost 1 base and J lost 6, with 10 bases in between. Germline loops: CDR1 SGHTA, CDR2 FQGNSA. The CDR3 is 14 amino acids. The CDR3 DNA follows: TGTGCCAGCAGCTTAGAGGGGATGGGTCAGCCCCAGCATTTT. This encodes CASSLEGMGQPQHF. Looking up the rest from reference TRBV7-2 and TRBJ1-5 gives the full variable domain: GAGVSQSPSNKVTEKGKDVELRCDPISGHTALYWYRQSLGQGLEFLIYFQGNSAPDKSGLPSDRFSAERTGGSVSTLTIQRTQQEDSAVYLCASSLEGMGQPQHFGDGTRLSIL.

About this clonotype itself: Mismatch with germline at one junction end may stem from a read error. The chain recombines TRBV29-1 with TRBJ2-6; TRBD1 aligns across 9 bases. Germline CDR1 reads SQVTM; CDR2 reads ANQGSEA. The length of the CDR3 is 20 residues. This chain's CDR3 is CSVERNVLGQGFSEANVLTF. DNA for the CDR3: TGCAGCGTTGAACGAAATGTTTTGGGACAGGGCTTCTCTGAGGCCAACGTCCTGACTTTC.

CDR3 nucleotide sequence: TGCAGCGTCCAAGCGGCGCCAGGTAGGAGCTCCTACGAGCAGTACTTC. This codes for CSVQAAPGRSSYEQYF. The chain links TRBV29-1 to TRBJ2-7; TRBD2 might be the D (5 bases). This CDR3 is built from 16 residues. The germline V gene has CDR1 SQVTM and CDR2 ANQGSEA. V lost 6 bases and J lost 0, with 21 bases in between.

This clonotype was picked up many times. V is TRBV27 and J is TRBJ2-5, with 12 bases fitting TRBD2. The end of the DNA aligns better with TRBJ2-7, so the J call may be wrong. This CDR3 comprises 14 residues. The germline CDR1 and CDR2 sequences are MNHEY and SMNVEV (reference sequence). The CDR3: CASTVTSGRGEQYF. The CDR3 coding sequence is TGTGCCAGCACCGTGACTAGCGGGAGAGGCGAGCAGTACTTC.

This clonotype occurred a few times. The chain combines TRBV27 with TRBJ1-2, with D possibly TRBD1 on 5 matching bases. The CDR3 runs 14 residues. The germline CDR1 and CDR2 sequences are MNHEY and SMNVEV (reference sequence). V dropped 5 bases and J dropped 2 bases, with 12 bases sitting between them. The CDR3 DNA sequence: TGTGCCAGCAGTCAGTGGGGGGGAAACTATGGCTACACCTTC. This sequence encodes CASSQWGGNYGYTF.

V is TRBV7-2 and J is TRBJ2-3; TRBD2 matches at 14 bases. The CDR3 runs to 16 residues. Germline CDR1 and CDR2: SGHTA and FQGNSA. V trimming: 5 bases; J trimming: 5 bases; junction bases outside the gene matches: 6. CDR3 amino acids: CASSPRTSGRRDTQYF. The CDR3, as DNA: TGTGCCAGCAGCCCCCGGACTAGCGGGAGGAGAGATACGCAGTATTTT.

In this sample, this clonotype turned up a few times. The J gene is TRBJ2-3, the V gene TRBV9; D possibly corresponds to TRBD2 (6 bases). This CDR3 spans 17 amino acids. The V and J ends lost 3 bases and 1 base respectively, with 18 bases between them. Germline CDR1 and CDR2: SGDLS and YYNGEE. The CDR3 region has the DNA TGTGCCAGCAGCGCCGGCTTCTCGAGGAGGGGCACAGATACGCAGTATTTT. It is translated as CASSAGFSRRGTDTQYF.

There are a few counts of this clonotype. V and J are TRBV7-6 and TRBJ2-6; maybe TRBD1 (5 bases). Between the trimmed V and J ends, which lost 2 bases and 0 bases, there was a span of 14 bases. CDR3 length equals 18 residues. From germline, CDR1 is SGHVS and CDR2 FNYEAQ. Here the CDR3 reads CASSLTRQGHSGANVLTF. CDR3 DNA sequence: TGTGCCAGCAGCTTAACGCGGCAGGGCCACTCTGGGGCCAACGTCCTGACTTTC.

This clonotype was counted a few times. The V and J genes are TRBV7-9 and TRBJ1-5; D gene ambiguous. Per the germline V gene, CDR1 is SEHNR and CDR2 is FQNEAQ (reference sequence). Trimming stripped 0 bases from V and 6 bases from J, with 9 bases between. The CDR3 loop spans 14 amino acids. CDR3 residues: CASSLAGYGQPQHF. As DNA, the CDR3 is TGTGCCAGCAGCTTAGCAGGGTATGGTCAGCCCCAGCATTTT.

As concerns this clonotype: At one end, the junction sequence differs from germline, possibly due to a read error. This chain links TRBV2 with TRBJ2-3; 7 bases agree with TRBD1. The CDR3 loop spans 13 amino acids. Germline CDR1 reads SNHLY; CDR2 reads FYNNEI. CDR3 protein: CASETGLADTRYF. The DNA of the CDR3 is TGTGCCAGCGAGACAGGGTTAGCAGATACGCGGTATTTT.

For this clonotype: An end of the junction does not agree with germline; a read error may underlie this. This chain joins TRBV7-9 and TRBJ2-5; 13 bases agree with TRBD2. Germline V gene sequence: CDR1 SEHNR, CDR2 FQNEAQ (reference sequence). This CDR3 region has 18 residues. The chain's CDR3 is CASSHRLRTSGGQETQYF. In DNA form, the CDR3 reads TGCGCCAGCAGCCACAGATTGAGGACTAGCGGGGGCCAAGAGACCCAGTACTTC.

The rearrangement links TRBV2 to TRBJ2-7; 14 bases align to TRBD2. This CDR3 contains 17 residues. Germline CDR1 reads SNHLY; CDR2 reads FYNNEI. Trimming removed 0 bases from V and 0 bases from J; junction bases left unmatched: 1. The chain's CDR3 is CASSEAGTSGSSYEQYF. DNA for the CDR3: TGTGCCAGCAGTGAAGCCGGGACTAGCGGGAGCTCCTACGAGCAGTACTTC.

This clonotype has more than one count but fewer than ten. V and J are TRBV7-2 and TRBJ2-7; 8 bases line up with TRBD2. Unmatched junction bases numbered 9, after V lost 10 bases and J lost 1 base. The CDR3 runs to 14 residues. Germline loops: CDR1 SGHTA, CDR2 FQGNSA. This CDR3 reads CATASGSGSYEQYF. CDR3 in DNA: TGTGCCACCGCAAGCGGGAGCGGGTCCTACGAGCAGTACTTC.